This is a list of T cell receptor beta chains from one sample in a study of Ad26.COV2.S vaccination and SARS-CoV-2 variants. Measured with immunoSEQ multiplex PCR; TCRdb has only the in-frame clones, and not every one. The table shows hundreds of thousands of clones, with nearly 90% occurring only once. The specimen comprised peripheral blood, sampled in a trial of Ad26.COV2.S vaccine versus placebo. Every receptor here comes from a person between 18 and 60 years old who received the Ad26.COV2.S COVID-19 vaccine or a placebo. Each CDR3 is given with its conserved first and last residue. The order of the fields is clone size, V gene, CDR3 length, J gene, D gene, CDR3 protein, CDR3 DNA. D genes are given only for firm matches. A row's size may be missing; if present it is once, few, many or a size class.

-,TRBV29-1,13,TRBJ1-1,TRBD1,CSGSRGLNTEAFF,TGCAGCGGATCCAGGGGGCTGAACACTGAAGCTTTCTTT
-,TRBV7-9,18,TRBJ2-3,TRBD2,CASSEGLAGTYSTDTQYF,TGTGCCAGCAGCGAAGGACTAGCGGGAACTTATAGCACAGATACGCAGTATTTT
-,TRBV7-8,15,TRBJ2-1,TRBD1,CASSRYRDRVNEQFF,TGTGCCAGCAGCAGATACCGGGACAGGGTCAATGAGCAGTTCTTC
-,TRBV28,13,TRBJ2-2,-,CASSLMNTGELFF,TGTGCCAGCAGTTTGATGAACACCGGGGAGCTGTTTTTT
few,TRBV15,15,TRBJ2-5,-,CATSRTQGFTETQYF,TGTGCCACCAGCAGAACACAGGGTTTTACAGAGACCCAGTACTTC
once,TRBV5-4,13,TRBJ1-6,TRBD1,CASSLGTGSPLHF,TGTGCCAGCAGCTTGGGGACAGGGAGTCCCCTCCACTTT
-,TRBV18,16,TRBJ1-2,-,CASSPPDGSQFYGYTF,TGTGCCAGCTCACCACCGGACGGGAGCCAATTCTATGGCTACACCTTC
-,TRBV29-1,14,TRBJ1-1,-,CSVEARAVNTEAFF,TGCAGCGTTGAGGCCAGGGCGGTGAACACTGAAGCTTTCTTT
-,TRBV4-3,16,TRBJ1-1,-,CASSQDWQRRNTEAFF,TGCGCCAGCAGCCAAGATTGGCAACGGAGGAACACTGAAGCTTTCTTT
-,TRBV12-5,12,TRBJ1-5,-,CASSYSNQPQHF,TGTGCTAGCTCTTATAGCAATCAGCCCCAGCATTTT
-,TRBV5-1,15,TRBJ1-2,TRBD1,CASSSGTGVLYGYTF,TGCGCCAGCAGCTCAGGGACAGGGGTACTCTATGGCTACACCTTC
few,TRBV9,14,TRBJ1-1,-,CASSADRTNTEAFF,TGTGCCAGCAGCGCTGACAGGACGAACACTGAAGCTTTCTTT
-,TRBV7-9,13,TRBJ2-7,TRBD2,CASSRPGRDEQYF,TGTGCCAGCAGCCGGCCGGGGAGGGACGAGCAGTACTTC
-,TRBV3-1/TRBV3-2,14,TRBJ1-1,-,CASSQEIWSTEAFF,TGTGCCAGCAGCCAGGAAATCTGGAGCACTGAAGCTTTCTTT
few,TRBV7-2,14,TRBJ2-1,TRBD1,CASSSTGGLNEQFF,TGTGCCAGCAGCTCGACAGGGGGACTAAATGAGCAGTTCTTC
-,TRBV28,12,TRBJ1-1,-,CASSTPGGEAFF,TGTGCCAGCAGTACCCCGGGAGGGGAGGCTTTCTTT
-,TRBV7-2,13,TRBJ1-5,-,CASSYTGYQPQHF,TGTGCCAGCAGCTACACAGGGTATCAGCCCCAGCATTTT
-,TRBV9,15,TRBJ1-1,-,CASSVVPFSNTEAFF,TGTGCCAGCAGCGTAGTCCCCTTTTCGAACACTGAAGCTTTCTTT
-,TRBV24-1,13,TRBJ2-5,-,CATSLTEQETQYF,TGTGCCACCTCTCTGACAGAGCAAGAGACCCAGTACTTC
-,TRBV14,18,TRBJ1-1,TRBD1,CASSLFGTGAFRDTEAFF,TGTGCCAGCAGCCTCTTTGGGACAGGGGCCTTCAGGGACACTGAAGCTTTCTTT
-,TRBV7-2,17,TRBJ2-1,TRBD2,CASSLVAAGGSYNEQFF,TGTGCCAGCAGCTTAGTGGCGGCGGGAGGGTCATACAATGAGCAGTTCTTC
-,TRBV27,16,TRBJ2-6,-,CASSLETGSGANVLTF,TGTGCCAGCAGTTTAGAAACGGGTTCTGGGGCCAACGTCCTGACTTTC
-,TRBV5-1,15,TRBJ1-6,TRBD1,CASSLGGTGPSPLHF,TGCGCCAGCAGCTTGGGCGGGACAGGCCCTTCACCCCTCCACTTT
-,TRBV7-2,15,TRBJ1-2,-,CASSSHRAVGYGYTF,TGTGCCAGCAGCTCCCACAGGGCGGTCGGCTATGGCTACACCTTC
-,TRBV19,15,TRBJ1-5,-,CASSIPGAGNQPQHF,TGTGCCAGTAGTATACCCGGTGCTGGCAATCAGCCCCAGCATTTT
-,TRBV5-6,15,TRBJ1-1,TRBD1,CASSSPTGANTEAFF,TGTGCCAGCAGCTCGCCTACAGGGGCCAACACTGAAGCTTTCTTT
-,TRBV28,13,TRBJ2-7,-,CASQLPSGIGQYF,TGTGCCAGCCAGTTGCCATCGGGAATCGGGCAGTACTTC
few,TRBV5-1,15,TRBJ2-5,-,CASSLLSTSQETQYF,TGCGCCAGCAGCTTGTTGAGTACCAGCCAAGAGACCCAGTACTTC
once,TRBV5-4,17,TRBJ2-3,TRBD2,CASSSGGLAASTDTQYF,TGTGCCAGCAGCTCTGGGGGACTAGCGGCTAGCACAGATACGCAGTATTTT
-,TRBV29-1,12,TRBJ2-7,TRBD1,CSAQDRVREQYF,TGCAGCGCCCAGGACAGGGTCCGGGAGCAGTACTTC
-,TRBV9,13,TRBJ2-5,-,CASSIYPEETQYF,TGTGCCAGCAGCATATACCCGGAAGAGACCCAGTACTTC
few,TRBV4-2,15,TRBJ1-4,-,CASSQRGQTNEKLFF,TGTGCCAGCAGCCAGCGAGGGCAGACTAATGAAAAACTGTTTTTT
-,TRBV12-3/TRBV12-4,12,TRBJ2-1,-,CASSQTLSEQFF,TGTGCCAGCAGTCAAACCTTAAGCGAGCAGTTCTTC
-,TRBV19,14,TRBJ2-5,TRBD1,CASSMDRGRETQYF,TGTGCCAGTAGTATGGACAGGGGGAGGGAGACCCAGTACTTC
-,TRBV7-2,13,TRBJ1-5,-,CASSLGGHQPQHF,TGTGCCAGCAGCTTAGGGGGCCATCAGCCCCAGCATTTT
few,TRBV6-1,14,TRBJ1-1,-,CASSSPLGNTEAFF,TGTGCCAGCAGTTCCCCACTAGGGAACACTGAAGCTTTCTTT
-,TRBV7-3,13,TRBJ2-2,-,CASSHLNTGELFF,TGTGCCAGCAGCCATTTGAACACCGGGGAGCTGTTTTTT
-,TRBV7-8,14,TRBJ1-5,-,CASSAGRINQPQHF,TGTGCCAGCAGCGCGGGACGGATCAATCAGCCCCAGCATTTT
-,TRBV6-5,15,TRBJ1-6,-,CASRHREDYNSPLHF,TGTGCCAGCAGGCACCGGGAAGACTATAATTCACCCCTCCACTTT
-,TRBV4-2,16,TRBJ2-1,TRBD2,CASSRETSGTYNEQFF,TGTGCCAGCAGCCGAGAGACTAGCGGAACCTACAATGAGCAGTTCTTC
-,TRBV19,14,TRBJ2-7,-,CASSEGWGSYEQYF,TGTGCCAGTAGCGAGGGTTGGGGCAGCTACGAGCAGTACTTC
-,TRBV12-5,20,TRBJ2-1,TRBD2,CASGLPSSGILMGSYNEQFF,TGTGCTAGTGGTTTGCCTTCTAGCGGGATTTTAATGGGGTCCTACAATGAGCAGTTCTTC
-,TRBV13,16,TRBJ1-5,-,CASSLRDRGPDQPQHF,TGTGCCAGCAGCTTACGGGACCGAGGGCCCGATCAGCCCCAGCATTTT
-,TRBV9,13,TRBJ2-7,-,CASSVADLYEQYF,TGTGCCAGCAGCGTAGCCGACCTATACGAGCAGTACTTC
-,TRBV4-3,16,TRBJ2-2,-,CASSLHPRETTGELFF,TGCGCCAGCAGCCTCCACCCTAGGGAGACCACCGGGGAGCTGTTTTTT
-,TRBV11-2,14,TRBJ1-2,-,CASSLNVEGTGYTF,TGTGCCAGCAGCTTGAATGTCGAGGGCACTGGCTACACCTTC
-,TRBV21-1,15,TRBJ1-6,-,CASSFQSTETSPLHF,TGTGCCAGCAGCTTCCAAAGCACAGAGACTTCACCCCTCCACTTT
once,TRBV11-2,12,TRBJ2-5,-,CASSLARGTQYF,TGTGCCAGCAGCTTAGCCCGAGGGACCCAGTACTTC
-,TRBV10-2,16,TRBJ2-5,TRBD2,CASSGRGGGAVETQYF,TGCGCCAGCAGTGGTCGAGGCGGGGGGGCTGTTGAGACCCAGTACTTC
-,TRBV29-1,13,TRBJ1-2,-,CSVEEGHNYGYTF,TGCAGCGTTGAAGAAGGTCATAACTATGGCTACACCTTC
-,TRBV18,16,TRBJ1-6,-,CASSPRLTDANSPLHF,TGTGCCAGCTCCCCCCGTTTGACGGATGCGAATTCACCCCTCCACTTT
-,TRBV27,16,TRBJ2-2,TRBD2,CASSLYLAGGPGELFF,TGTGCCAGCAGTTTATACCTAGCGGGAGGTCCCGGGGAGCTGTTTTTT
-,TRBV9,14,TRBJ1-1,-,CASSVDPVYTEAFF,TGTGCCAGCAGCGTAGATCCAGTGTACACTGAAGCTTTCTTT
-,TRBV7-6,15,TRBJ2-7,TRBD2,CASSRPRGGTYEQYF,TGTGCCAGCAGCCGACCGAGGGGAGGGACCTACGAGCAGTACTTC